These T cell receptor beta chains were read from a single sample in a study of blood T cell repertoires in COVID-19. Profiled with immunoSEQ multiplex PCR; TCRdb holds only in-frame clones, not every one. The sample lists approximately 52,000 clones, roughly nine tenths seen once, with around 5.1% in the top ten. The sample was peripheral blood. These receptors were taken from a man aged 55-75 years with active COVID-19. The CDR3 runs from the conserved cysteine through the conserved F or W. D genes are given only for firm matches. Size values are once, few and many counts, or a class for expanded clones, and some rows have none.

>NA|12|TRBV6-2/TRBV6-3|NA|TRBJ2-1
TGTGCCAGCAGTTCTAGGTTCAATGAGCAGTTCTTC
CASSSRFNEQFF
>NA|16|TRBV28|NA|TRBJ2-1
TGTGCCAGCAGTTTACGTAGTTGGCAGGGTAACAATGAGCAGTTCTTC
CASSLRSWQGNNEQFF
>NA|15|TRBV5-6|NA|TRBJ2-3
TGTGCCAGCAGCCTGGGGCTAGCGCGGACAGATACGCAGTATTTT
CASSLGLARTDTQYF
>NA|13|TRBV9|once|TRBJ2-5
TGTGCCAGCAGCGCCCGCCAGGGGGAGACCCAGTACTTC
CASSARQGETQYF
>NA|16|TRBV7-9|NA|TRBJ2-7
TGTGCCAGCAGCTCCAATTTTCAAGGGGTCACCTACGAGCAGTACTTC
CASSSNFQGVTYEQYF
>NA|19|TRBV7-2|once|TRBJ2-5
TGTGCCAGCAGCTTACACAAAGGGACTCATAGGCCGCTGTTGGAGACCCAGTACTTC
CASSLHKGTHRPLLETQYF
>NA|15|TRBV4-2|NA|TRBJ1-4
TGTGCCAGCAGCCAAGATCATAGGTCAGGTGAAAAACTGTTTTTT
CASSQDHRSGEKLFF
>NA|13|TRBV5-1|NA|TRBJ1-1
TGCGCCAGCAGCTCCAGGGTTGGCACTGAAGCTTTCTTT
CASSSRVGTEAFF
>NA|16|TRBV29-1|NA|TRBJ2-1
TGCAGCGTTGAGGGTTTGGGGGGTGGCTCCTACAATGAGCAGTTCTTC
CSVEGLGGGSYNEQFF
>TRBD2|16|TRBV6-1|NA|TRBJ2-1
TGTGCCAGCAGTGCCGGACTAGCGGGAAGGTACAATGAGCAGTTCTTC
CASSAGLAGRYNEQFF
>TRBD1|15|TRBV19|NA|TRBJ1-2
TGTGCCGCACAATCGGGACAGGGGGGGAGGTATGGCTACACCTTC
CAAQSGQGGRYGYTF
>TRBD1|15|TRBV7-2|NA|TRBJ2-7
TGTGCCAGCAGCTTAGACGGGACAGGTTTCTACGAGCAGTACTTC
CASSLDGTGFYEQYF
>NA|12|TRBV2|NA|TRBJ1-2
TGTGCCAGCAGTTGGGACATCTATGGCTACACCTTC
CASSWDIYGYTF
>TRBD2|16|TRBV4-2|NA|TRBJ2-7
TGTGCCAGCAGCCAAGAGGCGAATAGCGGGAGGTCCGAGCAGTACTTC
CASSQEANSGRSEQYF
>NA|13|TRBV7-3|NA|TRBJ2-5
TGTGCCAGCAGCTTAGGCCTAGGCGAGACCCAGTACTTC
CASSLGLGETQYF
>NA|15|TRBV5-4|NA|TRBJ2-7
TGTGCCAGCAGCTTGGCCCCGGGACAACCGACCGAGCAGTACTTC
CASSLAPGQPTEQYF
>NA|13|TRBV5-5|NA|TRBJ2-3
TGTGCCAGCAGCTTGGCCTCAGAAGATACGCAGTATTTT
CASSLASEDTQYF
>TRBD2|19|TRBV4-3|NA|TRBJ2-1
TGCGCCAGCAGCAGATGGACTAGCGGGAGGGGGAGCTCCTACAATGAGCAGTTCTTC
CASSRWTSGRGSSYNEQFF
>TRBD2|16|TRBV28|NA|TRBJ2-1
TGTGCCAGCAGTCGGACTAGCGGGAGACAGCACAATGAGCAGTTCTTC
CASSRTSGRQHNEQFF
>TRBD2|15|TRBV6-5|NA|TRBJ2-7
TGTGCCAGCAGTCCGCATAGCGGGAGTTTCAACGAGCAGTACTTC
CASSPHSGSFNEQYF
>NA|15|TRBV5-4|NA|TRBJ2-1
TGTGCCAGCAGCTTGGCCGCGGCTTTCCCGAATGAGCAGTTCTTC
CASSLAAAFPNEQFF
>TRBD1|15|TRBV5-1|NA|TRBJ2-7
TGCGCCAGCAGCTCCCACGGGACAGGGGGCGCCGAGCAGTACTTC
CASSSHGTGGAEQYF
>NA|14|TRBV25-1|NA|TRBJ2-5
TGTGCCAGCAGTGAAAGGGGGAGAGGGGAGACCCAGTACTTC
CASSERGRGETQYF
>TRBD2|16|TRBV5-4|NA|TRBJ2-5
TGTGCCAGCAGCCCCGGGGCTAGCGGGGTACAAGAGACCCAGTACTTC
CASSPGASGVQETQYF
>NA|16|TRBV5-1|once|TRBJ2-7
TGCGCCAGCAGCCTACAAGATCTCCGGGACTCCTACGAGCAGTACTTC
CASSLQDLRDSYEQYF
>NA|14|TRBV7-9|NA|TRBJ1-4
TGTGCCAGCAGCTACAGGGTTGCTAATGAAAAACTGTTTTTT
CASSYRVANEKLFF